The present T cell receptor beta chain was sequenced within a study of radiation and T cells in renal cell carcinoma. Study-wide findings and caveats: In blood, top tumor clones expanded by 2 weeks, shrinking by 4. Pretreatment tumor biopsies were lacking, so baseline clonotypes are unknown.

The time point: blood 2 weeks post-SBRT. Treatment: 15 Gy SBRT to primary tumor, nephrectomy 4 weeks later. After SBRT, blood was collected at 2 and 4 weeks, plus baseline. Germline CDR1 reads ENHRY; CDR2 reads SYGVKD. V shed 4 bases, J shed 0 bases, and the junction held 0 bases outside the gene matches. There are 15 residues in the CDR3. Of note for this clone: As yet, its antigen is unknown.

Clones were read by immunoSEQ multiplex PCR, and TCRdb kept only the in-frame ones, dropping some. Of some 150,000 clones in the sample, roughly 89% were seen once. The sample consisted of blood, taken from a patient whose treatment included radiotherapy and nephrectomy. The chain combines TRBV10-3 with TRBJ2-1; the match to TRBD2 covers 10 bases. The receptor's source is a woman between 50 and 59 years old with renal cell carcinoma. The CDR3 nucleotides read TGTGCCATCAGTGTAGCGGGGGGCTCCTACAATGAGCAGTTCTTC. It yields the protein CAISVAGGSYNEQFF.